This T cell receptor beta chain was recorded in a study of identifying expanded T cells in peripheral blood. V was trimmed by 6 bases and J by 8 bases, leaving 16 bases between them. CDR3 length equals 14 residues. Germline V gene sequence: CDR1 MDHEN, CDR2 SYDVKM. Clones were sequenced by immunoSEQ multiplex PCR, and TCRdb holds only the in-frame ones, with some missing. The table lists some 75,000 clones, 90% of them singletons. Sequencing input: blood. The V gene is TRBV28, the J gene TRBJ1-4, with D perhaps matching TRBD1 (5 bases). This TCR came from a person aged 18 to 70 in good health. The CDR3: CASRSRQGGEKLFF. CDR3 in DNA: TGTGCCAGCAGATCCCGGCAGGGTGGCGAAAAACTGTTTTTT. Together with reference TRBV28 and TRBJ1-4, the CDR3 gives the full variable domain: DVKVTQSSRYLVKRTGEKVFLECVQDMDHENMFWYRQDPGLGLRLIYFSYDVKMKEKGDIPEGYSVSREKKERFSLILESASTNQTSMYLCASRSRQGGEKLFFGSGTQLSVL.